Below are 31 T cell receptor beta chains sequenced from a single sample in a study of blood T cell repertoires in COVID-19. Using immunoSEQ multiplex PCR, the repertoire was profiled, and TCRdb retains in-frame clones only, with some absent. The repertoire has around 250,000 clones, over 80% of them found once; the top ten carry roughly 3.9%. Material: PBMCs or T cells enriched from blood (not recorded which). The receptor set was obtained from a woman in her twenties or thirties with acute COVID-19.

This chain connects TRBV28 to TRBJ2-3; 7 bases match TRBD1. Trimming took 8 bases from V and 2 from J; bases not matched to a gene: 4. Germline CDR1 reads MDHEN; CDR2 reads SYDVKM. The CDR3 totals 13 residues. The CDR3 is CASSGGNTDTQYF. DNA for the CDR3: TGTGCCAGCTCAGGGGGAAACACAGATACGCAGTATTTT.

This chain connects TRBV7-3 to TRBJ2-1; perhaps TRBD2 as D (6 bases). Germline CDR1 SGHTA, CDR2 FQGTGA. Trimming left V 0 bases short and J 7 bases short, with 16 bases between. This CDR3 has 16 amino acids. This CDR3 is CASSLTISGTLNEQFF. The CDR3 nucleotides read TGTGCCAGCAGCTTAACGATCTCCGGGACTTTAAATGAGCAGTTCTTC.

The CDR3 reads CASSLVQLRGEAFF. The CDR3 nucleotides read TGTGCCAGCAGCTTAGTGCAGCTCCGGGGGGAAGCTTTCTTT. The rearrangement joins TRBV7-9 to TRBJ1-1; a possible D gene is TRBD1 (5 bases). The V end lost 1 base, the J end lost 8 bases, and 14 bases lay between the germline ends. Germline V gene lookup returns CDR1 SEHNR and CDR2 FQNEAQ (reference sequence). This CDR3 is 14 amino acids long.

J is TRBJ2-7 and V is TRBV18; 9 bases agree with TRBD1. The CDR3 contains 16 residues. CDR1 is KGHSH and CDR2 is LQKENI in the germline V gene. J was trimmed by 3 bases and V by 5 bases; bases with no gene match: 11. Here the CDR3 reads CASSTTPGQGHYEQYF. Written as DNA, the CDR3 is TGTGCCAGCTCAACAACGCCGGGACAGGGACACTACGAGCAGTACTTC.

The genes are TRBV4-1 and TRBJ2-1, with 13 nucleotides matching TRBD2. The V gene end was trimmed by 0 bases and the J gene end by 7 bases; junction bases not matched to a gene: 6. The CDR3 is 17 residues long. From germline, CDR1 is MGHRA and CDR2 YSYEKL. The CDR3, as DNA: TGCGCCAGCAGCCAAGATTCACTAGCGGGAGGGGCAAATGAGCAGTTCTTC. This sequence encodes CASSQDSLAGGANEQFF.

The chain uses TRBV7-9 and TRBJ2-7; unclear D gene. Trimming stripped 3 bases from V and 4 bases from J, with 4 bases between. The CDR3 is made up of 11 amino acids. Germline assignment: CDR1 SEHNR and CDR2 FQNEAQ (reference sequence). DNA of the CDR3: TGTGCCAGCAGCTTTACTTACGAGCAGTACTTC. Translation: CASSFTYEQYF.

This clone occurred once. V usage is TRBV5-4 and J usage is TRBJ1-2, with 9 bases that match TRBD1. V dropped 0 bases and J dropped 2; count of bases not matched to a gene: 2. CDR1 and CDR2 from the germline V gene are SGHNT and YYREEE (reference sequence). The CDR3 consists of 15 residues. This CDR3 reads CASSLDRGQNYGYTF. The CDR3, as DNA: TGTGCCAGCAGCTTGGACAGGGGGCAAAACTATGGCTACACCTTC.

The rearrangement joins TRBV2 to TRBJ2-5; 7 bases align to TRBD1. Germline V gene data show CDR1 as SNHLY and CDR2 as FYNNEI. This CDR3 spans 15 amino acids. The V segment lost 7 bases and the J segment 3 bases; nucleotides outside the gene matches: 11. The CDR3 bases are TGTGCCAGCACCTACGGGGACAGCCGAGAAGAGACCCAGTACTTC. It yields the protein CASTYGDSREETQYF. The full variable domain, completed using reference TRBV2 and TRBJ2-5, is EPEVTQTPSHQVTQMGQEVILRCVPISNHLYFYWYRQILGQKVEFLVSFYNNEISEKSEIFDDQFSVERPDGSNFTLKIRSTKLEDSAMYFCASTYGDSREETQYFGPGTRLLVL.

This sequence joins TRBV28 and TRBJ2-7, with 8 nucleotides matching TRBD1. J gave up 2 bases and V 6 bases, and 9 bases lay outside the gene matches. CDR1 is MDHEN and CDR2 is SYDVKM in the germline V gene. The CDR3 sequence is 15 residues long. CDR3 coding DNA: TGTGCCAGCAGCTCCCCCCAGGGGGCCACCTACGAGCAGTACTTC. Encoded protein: CASSSPQGATYEQYF.

The genes are TRBV2 and TRBJ2-7, with D maybe TRBD2 (6 bases). Germline loops: CDR1 SNHLY, CDR2 FYNNEI. Trimming took off 2 bases at V and 3 bases at J, with 14 bases between the two ends. The CDR3 runs 15 residues. DNA of the CDR3: TGTGCCAGCAGTGAACGTAGCGGAGACCTCTACGAGCAGTACTTC. Translated: CASSERSGDLYEQYF.

This clone appeared once. V and J are TRBV9 and TRBJ2-1; 9 bases match TRBD2. V dropped 0 bases and J dropped 6; count of bases not matched to a gene: 10. Germline V gene data show CDR1 as SGDLS and CDR2 as YYNGEE. CDR3 length: 17 amino acids. DNA for the CDR3: TGTGCCAGCAGCGTAGGTTATGGCGGGAGGGCCCCCAATGAGCAGTTCTTC. Its protein product is CASSVGYGGRAPNEQFF.

The chain combines TRBV9 with TRBJ2-3; a possible D gene is TRBD2 (6 bases). Germline V gene sequence: CDR1 SGDLS, CDR2 YYNGEE. Deletions cut 0 bases from V and 2 bases from J, with 13 bases between. This CDR3 contains 16 residues. The CDR3 region has the DNA TGTGCCAGCAGCGTAGCTACCAGCGGGTACACAGATACGCAGTATTTT. Its protein is CASSVATSGYTDTQYF.

This clone is a singleton in its sample. The chain joins TRBV7-2 to TRBJ2-3; 8 bases are shared with TRBD1. Germline loops: CDR1 SGHTA, CDR2 FQGNSA. The CDR3 length is 16 residues. After removal of 5 bases from V and 0 bases from J, the junction contained 7 bases not matched to a gene. In DNA, the CDR3 is TGTGCCAGCAGCCTCATGGGACAGGCTAGCACAGATACGCAGTATTTT. Amino acid sequence: CASSLMGQASTDTQYF.

The CDR3 reads CAIQQGDFYEQYF. As DNA, the CDR3 is TGTGCCATCCAACAGGGGGACTTCTACGAGCAGTACTTC. This sequence joins TRBV10-3 and TRBJ2-7; 8 bases line up with TRBD1. Trimming removed 8 bases from V and 3 bases from J; junction bases left unmatched: 6. Germline V lookup: CDR1 ENHRY, CDR2 SYGVKD. CDR3 length equals 13 residues.

The rearrangement joins TRBV9 to TRBJ2-5; the match to TRBD2 covers 9 bases. Looked up from germline, CDR1 is SGDLS and CDR2 is YYNGEE. CDR3 length equals 16 residues. V lost 0 bases, J lost 2 bases, and 5 bases stayed unmatched. CDR3 sequence (DNA): TGTGCCAGCAGCGTAGAGGGACTAGCTGGACAAGAGACCCAGTACTTC. The encoded protein is CASSVEGLAGQETQYF.

The count of this clone is one. The chain links TRBV5-1 to TRBJ2-7, with D tentatively TRBD2 (5 bases). Per the germline V gene, CDR1 is SGHRS and CDR2 is YFSETQ. The CDR3 consists of 15 residues. Trimming stripped 0 bases from V and 0 bases from J, with 10 bases between. The CDR3 is CASSLDWGVSYEQYF. In DNA form, the CDR3 reads TGCGCCAGCAGCTTGGATTGGGGAGTCTCCTACGAGCAGTACTTC.

The chain is built from TRBV5-4 and TRBJ2-7; 7 nucleotides line up with TRBD2. V dropped 0 bases and J dropped 3; count of bases not matched to a gene: 9. The CDR3 has 16 amino acids. Germline V gene sequence: CDR1 SGHNT, CDR2 YYREEE (reference sequence). DNA of the CDR3: TGTGCCAGCAGCTTGGCCGCTGGGACTATCAACTACGAGCAGTACTTC. This gives the protein CASSLAAGTINYEQYF.

The chain recombines TRBV6-5 with TRBJ1-5; possibly TRBD1 for D (6 bases). From germline, CDR1 is MNHEY and CDR2 SVGAGI. Trimming removed 7 bases at V and 7 bases at J, with 11 bases between. This CDR3 contains 12 residues. The CDR3 reads CASTTGYQPQHF. Here the CDR3 DNA reads TGTGCCAGCACCACAGGGTACCAGCCCCAGCATTTT.

The V gene is TRBV2, the J gene TRBJ2-7, with D maybe TRBD1 (7 bases). Trimming took off 4 bases at V and 0 bases at J, with 16 bases between the two ends. Germline CDR1 SNHLY, CDR2 FYNNEI. This CDR3 spans 16 amino acids. CDR3 region: CASSVGGTVLSYEQYF. CDR3 bases: TGTGCCAGCAGTGTAGGAGGGACAGTACTCTCCTACGAGCAGTACTTC.

The rearrangement joins TRBV6-5 to TRBJ1-5; possibly TRBD1 for D (6 bases). The germline gives CDR1 MNHEY, CDR2 SVGAGI. With 6 bases removed from V and 3 bases from J, the gap between germline ends came to 12 bases. The CDR3 loop spans 14 amino acids. CDR3 DNA: TGTGCCAGCAGAATGGACAGTCCCAATCAGCCCCAGCATTTT. It specifies CASRMDSPNQPQHF.

The chain is built from TRBV9 and TRBJ1-2, with D perhaps matching TRBD1 (5 bases). From germline, CDR1 is SGDLS and CDR2 YYNGEE. Trimming shortened V by 0 bases and J by 4 bases, and 13 bases separated the two germline ends. The CDR3 runs to 15 residues. CDR3 sequence (DNA): TGTGCCAGCAGCGTAGAGTCACAGGAAATCTATGGCTACACCTTC. Translated: CASSVESQEIYGYTF.

The gene calls are TRBV6-6 and TRBJ1-6; D is unresolved. CDR3 length: 15 amino acids. Germline values: CDR1 MNHNY, CDR2 SVGAGI (reference sequence). V lost 4 bases and J 8 bases, leaving 15 bases between the germline ends. This chain's CDR3 is CASSFHTPRDSPLHF. CDR3 nucleotide sequence: TGTGCCAGCAGTTTCCACACCCCGAGGGATTCACCCCTCCACTTT.

The chain carries TRBV4-2 and TRBJ2-7; 11 bases agree with TRBD2. Germline loops: CDR1 LGHNA, CDR2 YNFKEQ. The junction had 9 bases not matched to a gene; V was cut back by 4 bases and J by 1 base. This CDR3 has 17 residues. CDR3 nucleotides: TGTGCCAGCAGCCCTTCGACTAGCGGGACTTTTTCCTACGAGCAGTACTTC. This gives the protein CASSPSTSGTFSYEQYF.

This clone showed up just a few times. The V and J genes are TRBV11-2 and TRBJ2-7; 7 nucleotides line up with TRBD2. The trim removed 5 bases at V and 0 bases at J, leaving 7 bases unmatched. CDR1 is SGHAT and CDR2 is FQNNGV in the germline V gene. The CDR3 has 15 amino acids. In DNA form, the CDR3 reads TGTGCCAGCAGCACCCCGGGACTAAGCTCCTACGAGCAGTACTTC. This translates into CASSTPGLSSYEQYF.

CDR3 in DNA: TGTGCCAGCAGCCCCGCACTAGCGGGGAGCACAGATACGCAGTATTTT. Amino acids: CASSPALAGSTDTQYF. This rearrangement joins TRBV7-3 to TRBJ2-3; 10 bases fit TRBD2. The CDR3 extends over 16 amino acids. Trimming removed 5 bases from V and 0 bases from J; junction bases left unmatched: 5. Looked up from germline, CDR1 is SGHTA and CDR2 is FQGTGA.

The chain employs TRBV4-1 and TRBJ1-3; unclear D gene. V lost 0 bases and J lost 1, with 7 bases in between. Germline loops: CDR1 MGHRA, CDR2 YSYEKL. The CDR3 sequence is 15 residues long. For the CDR3, the DNA is TGCGCCAGCAGCCAAGAATCGAGGTCTGGAAACACCATATATTTT. Amino acid sequence: CASSQESRSGNTIYF.

This chain joins TRBV29-1 and TRBJ2-3; 7 bases are shared with TRBD2. Trimming cost V 5 bases and J 1 base; bases outside gene matches: 3. Germline assignment: CDR1 SQVTM and CDR2 ANQGSEA. The CDR3 contains 13 residues. CDR3 DNA sequence: TGCAGCGTTCAAGGACTAGGCACAGATACGCAGTATTTT. Translated, it gives CSVQGLGTDTQYF.

This chain uses TRBV15 with TRBJ1-1; D ambiguous. Germline V gene lookup returns CDR1 LNHNV and CDR2 YYDKDF (reference sequence). CDR3 size: 14 residues. V was shortened by 5 bases and J by 1 base, with 11 bases between the two germline ends. CDR3 coding DNA: TGTGCCACCAGCCCCCCAAACACGAACACTGAAGCTTTCTTT. Protein sequence: CATSPPNTNTEAFF.

The chain links TRBV19 to TRBJ1-2; D is unresolved. CDR3 length: 12 residues. V lost 3 bases, J lost 7 bases, and 9 bases lay in between. Germline assignment: CDR1 LNHDA and CDR2 SQIVND (reference sequence). CDR3 bases: TGTGCCAGTAGTATGTACAGTGTTGGCTACACCTTC. This sequence encodes CASSMYSVGYTF.

This clone was detected once. The V call is TRBV15, the J call TRBJ2-7; the D gene is possibly TRBD1 (5 bases). V dropped 0 bases and J dropped 5 bases, with 14 bases sitting between them. In germline, CDR1 is LNHNV, CDR2 YYDKDF (reference sequence). This CDR3 region has 15 residues. CDR3 sequence: CATSRDAGSVDEQYF. In nucleotides, the CDR3 is TGTGCCACCAGCAGAGATGCAGGGTCGGTGGACGAGCAGTACTTC.

The chain uses TRBV20-1 and TRBJ2-2, with D possibly TRBD1 on 6 matching bases. From germline, CDR1 is DFQATT and CDR2 SNEGSKA (reference sequence). The V and J ends lost 3 bases and 5 bases respectively, with 16 bases between them. The CDR3 totals 15 residues. In DNA form, the CDR3 reads TGCAGTGCTAGTTCGCCAGGGGATTATACCGGGGAGCTGTTTTTT. It translates to CSASSPGDYTGELFF.